These T cell receptor beta chains were read from a single sample in a study of blood T cell repertoires in COVID-19. Generated by immunoSEQ multiplex PCR, the TCRdb table keeps only in-frame clones and is missing some. Seen here are about 200,000 clones, about 91% observed once, and the top ten hold approximately 2.1%. Sequences were obtained from PBMCs or T cells enriched from blood (not recorded which). The receptors here all came from a woman between 40 and 55 years old with acute COVID-19. Both conserved end residues are part of each CDR3. The order of the fields is V gene, J gene, clone size, D gene, CDR3 protein, CDR3 DNA. A D gene is named only where the DNA matches it firmly. The size field is filled for only some rows; it gives once, few, many or a size class.

>TRBV7-9|TRBJ2-7|-|-
CASRQRRNGLVDEQYF
TGTGCCAGCAGGCAGAGGCGTAACGGGTTGGTCGACGAGCAGTACTTC
>TRBV9|TRBJ1-6|-|-
CASSEQGNSPLHF
TGTGCCAGCAGCGAACAGGGTAATTCACCCCTCCACTTT
>TRBV11-3|TRBJ1-1|-|-
CASSDGQNTEAFF
TGTGCCAGCAGCGATGGACAGAACACTGAAGCTTTCTTT
>TRBV12-3/TRBV12-4|TRBJ1-1|-|-
CASGGGKKGAFF
TGTGCCAGCGGGGGCGGAAAAAAGGGGGCTTTCTTT
>TRBV19|TRBJ2-3|-|TRBD1
CASSTSRDRVTDTQYF
TGTGCCAGTAGTACTTCCCGGGACAGGGTCACAGATACGCAGTATTTT
>TRBV5-4|TRBJ2-1|once|TRBD2
CASSLGTSGSGLGFNEQFF
TGTGCCAGCAGCCTTGGGACTAGCGGGAGCGGTCTGGGCTTTAATGAGCAGTTCTTC
>TRBV5-5|TRBJ2-5|-|TRBD2
CASSLGSTSGQETQYF
TGTGCCAGCAGCTTGGGCTCCACTAGCGGACAAGAGACCCAGTACTTC
>TRBV11-2|TRBJ2-2|-|TRBD1
CASSRYRGAWELFF
TGTGCCAGCAGCCGATACAGGGGGGCCTGGGAGCTGTTTTTT
>TRBV7-9|TRBJ2-6|once|TRBD2
CASSPREEGANVLTF
TGTGCCAGCAGCCCGCGGGAGGAGGGGGCCAACGTCCTGACTTTC
>TRBV7-9|TRBJ2-1|few|-
CASSLLWTGSYNEQFF
TGTGCCAGCAGCTTACTGTGGACTGGCTCCTACAATGAGCAGTTCTTC
>TRBV7-9|TRBJ2-5|-|-
CASSFATVQETQYF
TGTGCCAGCAGCTTCGCCACAGTCCAAGAGACCCAGTACTTC
>TRBV19|TRBJ1-1|-|-
CASSIRDSLNTEAFF
TGTGCCAGTAGTATTCGGGACTCTTTGAACACTGAAGCTTTCTTT
>TRBV11-2|TRBJ1-2|-|-
CASRSSQDYGYTF
TGTGCCAGCAGGTCCAGCCAGGACTATGGCTACACCTTC
>TRBV14|TRBJ2-7|-|-
CASSHISSYEQYF
TGTGCCAGCAGCCATATTAGCTCCTACGAGCAGTACTTC
>TRBV19|TRBJ2-3|-|TRBD2
CASSRGVTDTQYF
TGTGCCAGTAGTCGGGGGGTCACAGATACGCAGTATTTT
>TRBV6-5|TRBJ1-6|-|-
CASKVGGYGNSPLHF
TGTGCCAGTAAGGTCGGAGGATATGGGAATTCACCCCTCCACTTT
>TRBV12-3/TRBV12-4|TRBJ1-6|-|TRBD1
CASSPGQNSPLHF
TGTGCCAGCAGCCCGGGACAGAATTCACCCCTCCACTTT
>TRBV3-1/TRBV3-2|TRBJ1-4|-|TRBD1
CASSLTGGNEKLFF
TGTGCCAGCAGCCTCACAGGGGGTAATGAAAAACTGTTTTTT
>TRBV4-1|TRBJ2-1|-|-
CASSLLTSNSYNEQFF
TGCGCCAGCAGCCTGCTAACTAGCAACTCCTACAATGAGCAGTTCTTC
>TRBV7-3|TRBJ2-1|few|TRBD2
CASSINGLAGGVEQFF
TGTGCCAGCAGCATTAATGGACTAGCGGGAGGAGTTGAGCAGTTCTTC
>TRBV3-1/TRBV3-2|TRBJ1-5|-|-
CASSPGQGLEGNQPQHF
TGTGCCAGCAGCCCTGGCCAGGGGTTGGAGGGCAATCAGCCCCAGCATTTT
>TRBV27|TRBJ2-2|-|TRBD1
CASSFFLGQGSTGELFF
TGTGCCAGCAGTTTCTTCCTCGGACAGGGCAGCACCGGGGAGCTGTTTTTT
>TRBV6-1|TRBJ2-3|-|TRBD2
CASSAPGLGTKDTQYF
TGTGCCAGCAGTGCCCCGGGACTAGGGACGAAGGATACGCAGTATTTT
>TRBV24-1|TRBJ1-2|-|TRBD1
CATSPNRGYGYTF
TGTGCCACCAGCCCGAACAGGGGCTATGGCTACACCTTC
>TRBV7-9|TRBJ2-3|-|TRBD1
CASSLGQGYTQYF
TGTGCCAGCAGCTTAGGACAGGGATATACGCAGTATTTT
>TRBV20-1|TRBJ1-4|once|-
CSASGRLEKLFF
TGCAGTGCTAGTGGACGACTTGAAAAACTGTTTTTT
>TRBV6-5|TRBJ2-5|-|TRBD1
CASSDPDRAETQYF
TGTGCCAGCAGCGACCCAGACAGGGCAGAGACCCAGTACTTC
>TRBV5-1|TRBJ2-3|-|TRBD1
CASSLQGARDTQYF
TGCGCCAGCAGCTTGCAGGGGGCTCGAGATACGCAGTATTTT